These T cell receptor beta chains were read from a single sample in a study of cytomegalovirus exposure and HLA in healthy donors. The data were produced by immunoSEQ multiplex PCR, yet TCRdb's version contains in-frame clones alone and is incomplete. The sample lists roughly 130,000 clones; 75% to 85% were seen once. The sample taken for sequencing was PBMCs. These receptors came from a male donor in good health and CMV-seropositive. The CDR3 runs from the conserved cysteine through the conserved F or W.

J,V,CDR3
-,TRBV4-3,CASSHNRDRGSSYEQYF
TRBJ1-2,TRBV5-4,CASSLSGGGYGYTF
TRBJ2-7,TRBV19,CASSKTLAGGLYEQCF
TRBJ2-7,TRBV10-3,CATTGAELAGENEQYF
TRBJ1-4,TRBV4-1,CASSQKSNPEKLFF
TRBJ2-3,TRBV28,CASSSRLAGGTDTQYF
TRBJ2-7,TRBV30,CAWKSVGREQYF
TRBJ2-7,TRBV9,CVQSKPHEQYF
TRBJ2-1,TRBV27,CASSTAGGAYNEQFF
TRBJ1-3,TRBV28,CASSSNGGSSGNTIYF
TRBJ2-3,TRBV11-2,CASSWLGTDTQYF
TRBJ1-4,TRBV5-4,CASSSRGRGPEKLFF
TRBJ1-5,TRBV15,CATTSTGENDSNQPQHF
TRBJ1-2,TRBV29-1,CSVSPGQGSYTF
TRBJ1-2,TRBV6-1,CASSGQGANYGYTF
TRBJ1-1,TRBV7-9,CSSSPNTEAFF
TRBJ2-1,TRBV6-5,CASSPGTSGRNEQFF
TRBJ2-4,TRBV11-2,CASSLFSGRARAKNIQYF
TRBJ2-3,TRBV7-9,CASSLVSGSTDTQYF
TRBJ2-1,TRBV7-8,CASSIKLGEQFF
TRBJ1-2,TRBV14,CASSQRPEGVLREGYTF
TRBJ1-4,TRBV6-8,CASSYSRESTNEKLFF
TRBJ1-1,TRBV27,CASIKGTGVNTEAFF
TRBJ2-5,TRBV7-7,CASSLELEPQYF
TRBJ2-1,TRBV6-5,CASTPRDRVVGEQFF
TRBJ2-7,TRBV28,CASSEGVYEQYF
TRBJ2-3,TRBV28,CASSKREVGTDTQYF
TRBJ2-1,TRBV7-3,CASSLDGGPGNEQFF
TRBJ1-3,TRBV25-1,CASSRYGTPSGNTIYF
TRBJ2-1,TRBV9,CASSLAGGPLNEQFF
TRBJ2-3,TRBV6-6,CASSYSSQRGDTQYF
TRBJ2-1,TRBV29-1,CSVQPKGHSYNEQFF
TRBJ2-1,TRBV4-3,CASSQGLAGDEQFF
-,TRBV10-3,CAISDKSGTGDEQYF
TRBJ1-1,TRBV7-9,CASSAAGQNTEAFF
TRBJ2-2,TRBV7-6,CASSLGSGTGGTGELFF
TRBJ2-3,TRBV19,CASSKGGGTDTQYF
TRBJ2-7,TRBV6-6,CASSYGGSPYEQYF
TRBJ2-7,TRBV27,CASSSPARDRGYF
TRBJ1-3,TRBV5-5,CASSSTGAGNTIYF
TRBJ2-7,TRBV9,CASSVGTGDWYEQYF
TRBJ2-7,TRBV7-2,CASSWLGEGSYEQYF